This TCR beta chain was identified during a study of response to subunit inactivated influenza vaccine. Study-wide results and limits: After each seasonal influenza vaccination, few new T cells are recruited, the authors suggested.

This CDR3 has 15 residues. Trimming removed 0 bases from V and 4 bases from J; junction bases left unmatched: 4. Per the germline V gene, CDR1 is LGHDT and CDR2 is YNNKEL (reference sequence). This clonotype occurred a few times. Its antigen is undetermined. From the RT-PCR reads, TCRdb called clonotypes with MiXCR, one entry per CDR3 protein. The data contain more than 550,000 distinct CDR3 sequences, roughly 10% of them singletons. This TCR was recovered from a man aged 45-65 years who received an inactivated influenza vaccine. This chain links TRBV3-1 with TRBJ2-7, with 9 bases aligning to TRBD2. The input for sequencing was PBMCs from blood, taken on the day of vaccination. DNA for the CDR3: TGTGCCAGCAGCCAAGAAGCTAGCGGGACATACGAGCAGTACTTC. Its translation: CASSQEASGTYEQYF.